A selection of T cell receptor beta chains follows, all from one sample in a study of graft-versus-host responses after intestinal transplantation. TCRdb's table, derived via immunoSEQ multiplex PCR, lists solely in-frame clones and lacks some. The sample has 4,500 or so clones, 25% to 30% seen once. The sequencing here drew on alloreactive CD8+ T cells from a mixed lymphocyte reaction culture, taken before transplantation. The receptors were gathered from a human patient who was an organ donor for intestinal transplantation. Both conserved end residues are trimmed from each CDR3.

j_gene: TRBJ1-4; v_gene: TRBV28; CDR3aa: ASSLSDRGLSNEKLF
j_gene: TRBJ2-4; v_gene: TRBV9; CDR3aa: ASSVPGSSGLSVQY
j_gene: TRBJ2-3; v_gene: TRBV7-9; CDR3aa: ASSLEQGIDTQY
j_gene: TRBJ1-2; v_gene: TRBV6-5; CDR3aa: ATSGTETNYGYT
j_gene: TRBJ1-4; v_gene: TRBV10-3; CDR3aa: AIDRVKHPNEKLF
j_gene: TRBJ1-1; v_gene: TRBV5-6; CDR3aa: ASSSTPKDTEAF
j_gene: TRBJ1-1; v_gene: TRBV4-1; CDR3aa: ASSQDIGSEAF
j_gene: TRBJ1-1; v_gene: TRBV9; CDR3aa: ASSRGTGDYTEAF
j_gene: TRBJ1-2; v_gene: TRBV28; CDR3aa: ASSLIGTDTYGYT
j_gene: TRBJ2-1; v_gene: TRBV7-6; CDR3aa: ASSLASSGGNEQF
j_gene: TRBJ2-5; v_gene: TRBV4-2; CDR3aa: ASSQDSGGAGETQY
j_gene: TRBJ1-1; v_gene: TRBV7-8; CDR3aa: ASSLETETMNTEAF
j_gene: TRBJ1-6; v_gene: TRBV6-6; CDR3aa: ASRNRDRGLSPLH
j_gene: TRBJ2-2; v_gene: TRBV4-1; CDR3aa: ASSQVQGAETGELF
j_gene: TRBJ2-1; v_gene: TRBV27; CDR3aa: ASSPLPGGGSNEQF
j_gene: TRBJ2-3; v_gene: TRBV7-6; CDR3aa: ASSETASDTQY
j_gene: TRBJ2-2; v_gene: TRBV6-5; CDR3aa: ASINSGGLTGELF
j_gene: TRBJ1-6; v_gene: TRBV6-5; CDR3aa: ASSQTNSPLH
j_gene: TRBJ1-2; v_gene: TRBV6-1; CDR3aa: ASSGGAPWAYGYT
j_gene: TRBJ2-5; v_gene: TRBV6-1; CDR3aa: ASSEIYQGQETQY
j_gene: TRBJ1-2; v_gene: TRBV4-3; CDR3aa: ASSQVRGEGYGYT
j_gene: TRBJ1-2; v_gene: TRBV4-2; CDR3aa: ASSFSVPKEGSPYGYT
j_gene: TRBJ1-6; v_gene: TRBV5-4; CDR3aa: ASSQDMAGDNSPLH
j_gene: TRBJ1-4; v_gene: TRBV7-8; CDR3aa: ASSLDRAMGSEKLF
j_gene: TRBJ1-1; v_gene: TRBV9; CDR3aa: ASSLRRNTEAF
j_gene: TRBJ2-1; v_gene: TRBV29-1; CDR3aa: SVEGTGYVDEQF
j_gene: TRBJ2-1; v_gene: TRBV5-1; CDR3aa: ASSAGTGAPNEQF
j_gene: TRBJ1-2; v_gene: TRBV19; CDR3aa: ASSPGTGWNYGYT
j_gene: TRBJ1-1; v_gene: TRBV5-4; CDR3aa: ASSYKQGGTEAF
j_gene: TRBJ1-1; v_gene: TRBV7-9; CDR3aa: ASSNRRQGFTEAF
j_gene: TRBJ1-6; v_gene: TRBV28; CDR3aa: ASSLWTVGPRKHSPLH
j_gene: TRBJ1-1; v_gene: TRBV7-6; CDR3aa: ASSLVGNRATKIMNTEAF
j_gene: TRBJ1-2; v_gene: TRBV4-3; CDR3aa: ASSQATDRADGYT
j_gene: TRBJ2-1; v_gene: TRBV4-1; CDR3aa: ASSQGGLAAGGQF
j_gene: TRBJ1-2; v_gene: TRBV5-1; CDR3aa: ASSSTTTQGSLYGYT
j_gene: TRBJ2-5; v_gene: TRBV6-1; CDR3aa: ASSELAGGQETQY
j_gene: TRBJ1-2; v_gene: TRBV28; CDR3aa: ASSRNSRPNYGYT
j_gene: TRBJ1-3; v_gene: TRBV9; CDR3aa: AGSAVAGTYSGNTIY
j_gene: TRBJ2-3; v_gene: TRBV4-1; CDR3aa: ASSQNSGGGTDTQY
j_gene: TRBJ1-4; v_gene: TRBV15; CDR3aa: ATSRDWILFSEKLF
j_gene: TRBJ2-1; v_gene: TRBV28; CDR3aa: ASSPLRLEGFDGETPNTSGRRF
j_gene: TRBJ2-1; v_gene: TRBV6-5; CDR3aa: ASSFGTSGYEQF